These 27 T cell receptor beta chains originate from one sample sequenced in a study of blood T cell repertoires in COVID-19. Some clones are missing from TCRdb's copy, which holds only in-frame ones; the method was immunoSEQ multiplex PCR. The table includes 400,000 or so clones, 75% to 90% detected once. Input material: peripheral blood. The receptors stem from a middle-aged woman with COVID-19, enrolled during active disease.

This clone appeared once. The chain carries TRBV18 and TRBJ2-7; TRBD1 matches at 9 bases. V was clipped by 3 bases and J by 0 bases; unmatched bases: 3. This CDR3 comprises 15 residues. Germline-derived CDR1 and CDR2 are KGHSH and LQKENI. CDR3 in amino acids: CASSPGTGSSYEQYF. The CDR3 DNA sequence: TGTGCCAGCTCACCCGGGACAGGGTCCTCCTACGAGCAGTACTTC.

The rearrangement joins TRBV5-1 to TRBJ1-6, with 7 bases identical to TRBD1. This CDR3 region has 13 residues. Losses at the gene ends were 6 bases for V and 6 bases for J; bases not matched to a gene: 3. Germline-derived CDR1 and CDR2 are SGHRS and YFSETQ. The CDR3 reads CASKGDSNSPLHF. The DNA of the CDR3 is TGCGCCAGCAAAGGGGACAGTAATTCACCCCTCCACTTT. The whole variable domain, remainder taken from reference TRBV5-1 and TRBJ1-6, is KAGVTQTPRYLIKTRGQQVTLSCSPISGHRSVSWYQQTPGQGLQFLFEYFSETQRNKGNFPGRFSGRQFSNSRSEMNVSTLELGDSALYLCASKGDSNSPLHFGNGTRLTVT.

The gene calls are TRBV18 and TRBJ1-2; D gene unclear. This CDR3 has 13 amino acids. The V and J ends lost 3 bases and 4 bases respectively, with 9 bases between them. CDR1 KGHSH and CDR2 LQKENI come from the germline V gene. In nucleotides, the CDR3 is TGTGCCAGCTCACCCGGGGATATCTATGGCTACACCTTC. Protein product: CASSPGDIYGYTF.

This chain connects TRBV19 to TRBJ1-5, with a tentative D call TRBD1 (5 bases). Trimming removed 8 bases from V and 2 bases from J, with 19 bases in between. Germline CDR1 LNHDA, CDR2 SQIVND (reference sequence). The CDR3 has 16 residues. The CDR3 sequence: CASRARVGGGNQPQHF. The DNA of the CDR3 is TGTGCCAGTCGGGCACGCGTCGGAGGGGGCAATCAGCCCCAGCATTTT.

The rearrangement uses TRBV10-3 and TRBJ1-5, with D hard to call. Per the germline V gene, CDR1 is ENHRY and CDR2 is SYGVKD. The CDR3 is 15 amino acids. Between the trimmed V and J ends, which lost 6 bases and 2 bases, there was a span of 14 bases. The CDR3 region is CAISLGELGNQPQHF. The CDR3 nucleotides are TGTGCCATCAGCCTCGGGGAGTTAGGCAATCAGCCCCAGCATTTT.

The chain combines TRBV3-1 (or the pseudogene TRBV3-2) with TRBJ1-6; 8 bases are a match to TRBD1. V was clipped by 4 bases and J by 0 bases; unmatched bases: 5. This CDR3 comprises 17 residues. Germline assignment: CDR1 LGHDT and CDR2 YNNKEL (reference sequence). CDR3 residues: CASSPTTGGSYNSPLHF. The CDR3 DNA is TGTGCCAGCAGCCCCACCACAGGGGGCTCCTATAATTCACCCCTCCACTTT.

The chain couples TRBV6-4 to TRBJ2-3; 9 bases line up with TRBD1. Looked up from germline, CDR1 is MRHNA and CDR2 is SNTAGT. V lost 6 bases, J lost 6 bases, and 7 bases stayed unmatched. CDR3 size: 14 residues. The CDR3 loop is CASRKDRGGDTQYF. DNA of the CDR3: TGTGCCAGCAGGAAGGACAGGGGAGGGGATACGCAGTATTTT.

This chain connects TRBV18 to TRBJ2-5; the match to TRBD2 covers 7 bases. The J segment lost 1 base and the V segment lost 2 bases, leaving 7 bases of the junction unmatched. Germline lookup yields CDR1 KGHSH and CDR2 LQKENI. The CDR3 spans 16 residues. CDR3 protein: CASSPWEGRGQETQYF. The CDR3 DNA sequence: TGTGCCAGCTCACCATGGGAGGGTCGGGGCCAAGAGACCCAGTACTTC.

The CDR3 DNA is TGTGCCAGCAGTGAGACTCATCCGAATCAGCCCCAGCATTTT. As protein: CASSETHPNQPQHF. The chain carries TRBV2 and TRBJ1-5; D is ambiguous. Germline loops: CDR1 SNHLY, CDR2 FYNNEI. The V end was cut by 3 bases, the J end by 4 bases, with 10 bases between. CDR3 length: 14 amino acids.

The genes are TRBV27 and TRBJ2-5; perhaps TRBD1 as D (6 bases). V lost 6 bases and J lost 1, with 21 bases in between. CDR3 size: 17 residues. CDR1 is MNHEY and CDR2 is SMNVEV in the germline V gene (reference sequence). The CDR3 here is CASSQTWDTTSQETQYF. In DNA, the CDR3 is TGTGCCAGCAGCCAGACCTGGGACACAACTAGCCAAGAGACCCAGTACTTC.

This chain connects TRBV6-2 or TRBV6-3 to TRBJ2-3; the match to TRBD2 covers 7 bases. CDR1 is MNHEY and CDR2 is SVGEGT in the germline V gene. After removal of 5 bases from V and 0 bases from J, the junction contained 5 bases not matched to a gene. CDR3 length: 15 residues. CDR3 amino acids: CASSSTGGSTDTQYF. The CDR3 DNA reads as TGTGCCAGCAGTAGTACGGGGGGAAGCACAGATACGCAGTATTTT.

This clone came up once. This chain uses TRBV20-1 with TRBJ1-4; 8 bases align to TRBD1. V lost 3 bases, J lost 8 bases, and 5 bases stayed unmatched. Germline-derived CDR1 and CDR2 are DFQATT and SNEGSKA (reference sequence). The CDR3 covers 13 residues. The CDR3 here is CSASSGGEEKLFF. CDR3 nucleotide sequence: TGCAGTGCTAGTTCAGGGGGCGAGGAAAAACTGTTTTTT.

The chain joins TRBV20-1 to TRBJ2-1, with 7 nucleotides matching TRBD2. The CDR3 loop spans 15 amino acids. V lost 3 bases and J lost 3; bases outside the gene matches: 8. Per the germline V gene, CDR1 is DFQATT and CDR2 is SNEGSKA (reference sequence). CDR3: CSASAAGRVYNEQFF. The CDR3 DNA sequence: TGCAGTGCTAGTGCGGCAGGGAGGGTCTACAATGAGCAGTTCTTC.

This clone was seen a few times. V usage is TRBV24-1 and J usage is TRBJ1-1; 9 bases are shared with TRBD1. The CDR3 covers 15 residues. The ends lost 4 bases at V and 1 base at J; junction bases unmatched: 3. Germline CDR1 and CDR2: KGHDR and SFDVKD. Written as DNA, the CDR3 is TGTGCCACCAGTGACGGGGGACAGGGGAACACTGAAGCTTTCTTT. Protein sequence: CATSDGGQGNTEAFF.

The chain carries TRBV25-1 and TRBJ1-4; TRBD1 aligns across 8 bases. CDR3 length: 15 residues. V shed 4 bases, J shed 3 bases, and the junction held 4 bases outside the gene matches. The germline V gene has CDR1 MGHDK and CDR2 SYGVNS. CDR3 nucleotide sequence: TGTGCCAGCAGTGTACAGGGGGAAGCTAATGAAAAACTGTTTTTT. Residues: CASSVQGEANEKLFF.

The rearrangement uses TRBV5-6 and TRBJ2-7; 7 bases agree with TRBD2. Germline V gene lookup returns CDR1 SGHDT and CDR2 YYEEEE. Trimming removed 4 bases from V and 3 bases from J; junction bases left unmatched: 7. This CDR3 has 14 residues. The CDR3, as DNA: TGTGCCAGCAGCACCCCGGGGAGGGTCTACGAGCAGTACTTC. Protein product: CASSTPGRVYEQYF.

The CDR3 nucleotides read TGTGCCAGCAGCTTAGAGGGACAAACGGGAAATCAGCCCCAGCATTTT. It is translated as CASSLEGQTGNQPQHF. The chain recombines TRBV7-3 with TRBJ1-5; tentatively, D is TRBD1 (6 bases). The V end was cut by 2 bases, the J end by 4 bases, with 15 bases between. CDR1 SGHTA and CDR2 FQGTGA come from the germline V gene. This CDR3 comprises 16 residues.

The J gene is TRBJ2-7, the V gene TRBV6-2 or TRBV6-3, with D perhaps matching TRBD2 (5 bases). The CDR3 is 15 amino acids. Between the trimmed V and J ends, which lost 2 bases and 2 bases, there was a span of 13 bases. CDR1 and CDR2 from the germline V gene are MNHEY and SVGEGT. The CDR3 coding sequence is TGTGCCAGCAGTTACCCGGGCGCCGGGGCCTACGAGCAGTACTTC. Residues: CASSYPGAGAYEQYF.

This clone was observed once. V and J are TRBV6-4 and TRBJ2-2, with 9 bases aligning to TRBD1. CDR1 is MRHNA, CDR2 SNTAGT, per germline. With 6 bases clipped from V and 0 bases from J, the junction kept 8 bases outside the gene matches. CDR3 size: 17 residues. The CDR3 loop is CASRRTGVGPNTGELFF. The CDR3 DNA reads TGTGCCAGCAGACGGACAGGGGTCGGACCGAACACCGGGGAGCTGTTTTTT.

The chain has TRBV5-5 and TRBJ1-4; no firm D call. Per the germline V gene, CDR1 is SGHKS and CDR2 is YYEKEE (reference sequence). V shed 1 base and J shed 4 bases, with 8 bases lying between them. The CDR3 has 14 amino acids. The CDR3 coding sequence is TGTGCCAGCAGCTTGTTAGGGAGTAATGAAAAACTGTTTTTT. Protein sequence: CASSLLGSNEKLFF.

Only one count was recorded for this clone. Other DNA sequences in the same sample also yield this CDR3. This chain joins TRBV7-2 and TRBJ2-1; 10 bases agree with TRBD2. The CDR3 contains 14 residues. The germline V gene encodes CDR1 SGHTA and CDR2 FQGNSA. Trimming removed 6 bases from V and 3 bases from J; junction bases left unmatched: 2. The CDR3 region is CASSLAGDYNEQFF. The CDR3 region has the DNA TGTGCCAGCAGTCTAGCGGGAGACTACAATGAGCAGTTCTTC.

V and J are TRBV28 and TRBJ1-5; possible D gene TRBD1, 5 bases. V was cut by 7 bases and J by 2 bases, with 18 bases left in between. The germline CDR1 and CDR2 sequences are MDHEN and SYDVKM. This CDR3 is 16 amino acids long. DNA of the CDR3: TGTGCCAGCACCCCCCGGGGGACTGGGGGCAATCAGCCCCAGCATTTT. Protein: CASTPRGTGGNQPQHF.

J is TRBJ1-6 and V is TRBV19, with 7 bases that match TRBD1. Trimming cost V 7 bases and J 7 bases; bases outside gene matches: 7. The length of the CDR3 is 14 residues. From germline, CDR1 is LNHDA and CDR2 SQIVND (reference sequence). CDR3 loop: CASTLGTANSPLHF. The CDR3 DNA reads TGTGCCAGTACCCTCGGGACAGCGAATTCACCCCTCCACTTT.

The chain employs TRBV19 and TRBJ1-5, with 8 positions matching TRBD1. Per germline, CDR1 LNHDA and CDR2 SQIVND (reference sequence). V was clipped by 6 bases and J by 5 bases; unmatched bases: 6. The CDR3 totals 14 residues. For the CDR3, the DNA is TGTGCCAGTAGCACAGGGGGAGGGGATCAGCCCCAGCATTTT. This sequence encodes CASSTGGGDQPQHF.

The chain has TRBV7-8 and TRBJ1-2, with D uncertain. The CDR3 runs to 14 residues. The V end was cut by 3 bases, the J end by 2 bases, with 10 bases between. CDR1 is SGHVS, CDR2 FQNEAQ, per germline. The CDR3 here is CASSFGNGNYGYTF. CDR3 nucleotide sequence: TGTGCCAGCAGCTTCGGTAACGGGAACTATGGCTACACCTTC.

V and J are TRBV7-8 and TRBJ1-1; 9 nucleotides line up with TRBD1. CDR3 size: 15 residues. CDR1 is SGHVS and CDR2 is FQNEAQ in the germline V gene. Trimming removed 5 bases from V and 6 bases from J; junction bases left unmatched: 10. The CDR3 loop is CASSPWDRDFSEAFF. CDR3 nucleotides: TGTGCCAGCAGCCCGTGGGACAGGGATTTCTCTGAAGCTTTCTTT. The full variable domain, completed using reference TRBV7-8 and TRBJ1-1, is GAGVSQSPRYKVAKRGQDVALRCDPISGHVSLFWYQQALGQGPEFLTYFQNEAQLDKSGLPSDRFFAERPEGSVSTLKIQRTQQEDSAVYLCASSPWDRDFSEAFFGQGTRLTVV.

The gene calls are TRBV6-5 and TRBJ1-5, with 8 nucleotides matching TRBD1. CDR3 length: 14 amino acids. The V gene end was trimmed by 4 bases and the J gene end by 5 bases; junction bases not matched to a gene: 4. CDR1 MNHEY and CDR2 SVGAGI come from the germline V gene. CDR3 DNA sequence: TGTGCCAGCAGTTCGGGACAGGAGGATCAGCCCCAGCATTTT. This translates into CASSSGQEDQPQHF.